This TCR beta chain was sequenced during a study of blood T cell repertoires in COVID-19. Whole-study context: The cDNA or gDNA used as material had been derived from T cells, B-cell-depleted T cells, or PBMCs.

Method: immunoSEQ multiplex PCR; TCRdb's copy keeps in-frame clones and lacks some. This sample has about 160,000 clones, with approximately 93% found just once. The CDR3 spans 16 residues. The germline V gene encodes CDR1 MNHEY and CDR2 SVGAGI. V was cut by 4 bases and J by 4 bases, with 19 bases left in between. V is TRBV6-5 and J is TRBJ1-2, with unresolved D. The specimen was peripheral blood. The sequence derives from a woman in her sixties or seventies with COVID-19, enrolled during active disease. The CDR3 here is CASSSLDSYISYGYTF. CDR3 in DNA: TGTGCCAGCAGTTCCTTGGACTCATACATTAGCTATGGCTACACCTTC.